These 21 T cell receptor beta chains share one sample of origin, sequenced in a study of metastatic and nonmetastatic thyroid tumors. Ahead of thyroid surgery, no patient had received treatment of any kind. TCRdb re-analyzed the PCR reads through MiXCR. The profile shows roughly 13,000 clones, 26% of them singletons. Sequenced sample: tumor tissue. The receptor source for this set is a female donor with papillary thyroid cancer or a benign thyroid nodule (not recorded which). Some clones in this sample may be carry-over from other donors' samples.

This clone showed up many times. Here the CDR3 DNA reads TGTGCCAGCAGTCTTTACACAGATACGCAGTATTTT. Its translation is CASSLYTDTQYF. The V gene is TRBV12-3 or TRBV12-4, the J gene TRBJ2-3; D unresolved. The CDR3 consists of 12 residues. V was clipped by 5 bases and J by 2 bases, with 5 bases between them.

This clone occurred many times. The chain carries TRBV13 and TRBJ2-7, with a possible D match to TRBD1 (7 bases). Between the trimmed V and J ends, which lost 8 bases and 1 base, there was a span of 15 bases. Germline assignment: CDR1 PRHDT and CDR2 FYEKMQ (reference sequence). CDR3 length: 14 residues. The CDR3 DNA reads as TGTGCCAGCCAATGGAGGGACAGATCCTACGAGCAGTACTTC. Translating gives CASQWRDRSYEQYF.

The V gene is TRBV9, the J gene TRBJ2-2; 10 bases agree with TRBD2. The CDR3 totals 17 residues. Germline V lookup: CDR1 SGDLS, CDR2 YYNGEE. V trimming: 3 bases; J trimming: 0 bases; junction bases outside the gene matches: 5. The CDR3 region has the DNA TGTGCCAGCAGCGCCCCACTAGCGGGAACGAACACCGGGGAGCTGTTTTTT. Its protein is CASSAPLAGTNTGELFF.

This clone has only a few counts. This chain joins TRBV10-3 and TRBJ2-5, with no clear D. The germline CDR1 and CDR2 sequences are ENHRY and SYGVKD. The germline V and J ends were trimmed by 0 bases and 2 bases, with 1 base remaining between them. The CDR3 runs 12 residues. The CDR3 sequence is CAISESQETQYF. The CDR3 DNA follows: TGTGCCATCAGTGAGTCTCAAGAGACCCAGTACTTC.

This clone appeared many times. The chain employs TRBV28 and TRBJ1-2; a weak D match, TRBD1 (5 bases). CDR1 and CDR2 from the germline V gene are MDHEN and SYDVKM. This CDR3 contains 14 residues. Trimming shortened V by 3 bases and J by 4 bases, and 12 bases separated the two germline ends. CDR3 amino acids: CASSLAGPFYGYTF. Written as DNA, the CDR3 is TGTGCCAGCAGTTTGGCAGGGCCCTTCTATGGCTACACCTTC.

This clone has at least ten counts. The gene calls are TRBV4-2 and TRBJ2-3, with D possibly being TRBD1 (5 bases). There are 16 residues in the CDR3. V lost 4 bases and J lost 1, with 15 bases in between. CDR1 LGHNA and CDR2 YNFKEQ come from the germline V gene. The CDR3 DNA sequence: TGTGCCAGCAGCCTAAGGGGCCTTCCTGGCACAGATACGCAGTATTTT. It translates to CASSLRGLPGTDTQYF.

J is TRBJ2-7 and V is TRBV6-2 or TRBV6-3; D is possibly TRBD1 (5 bases). Germline-derived CDR1 and CDR2 are MNHEY and SVGEGT. This CDR3 has 14 amino acids. With 5 bases removed from V and 1 base from J, the gap between germline ends came to 12 bases. CDR3 bases: TGTGCCAGCAGTACCGAAGGGGTTTCCTACGAGCAGTACTTC. Translation: CASSTEGVSYEQYF.

V and J are TRBV7-3 and TRBJ2-7; D gene ambiguous. CDR3 length: 13 amino acids. Deletions cut 5 bases from V and 5 bases from J, with 13 bases between. Germline-derived CDR1 and CDR2 are SGHTA and FQGTGA. CDR3 sequence reads: CASSLRPGDEQYF. DNA for the CDR3: TGTGCCAGCAGCCTACGGCCCGGCGACGAGCAGTACTTC.

This rearrangement joins TRBV4-1 to TRBJ2-7; D is perhaps TRBD2 (6 bases). Germline CDR1 MGHRA, CDR2 YSYEKL. This CDR3 region has 16 residues. V was clipped by 5 bases and J by 5 bases, with 22 bases between them. CDR3 amino acids: CASSYSGEGGRDEQYF. The CDR3 coding sequence is TGCGCCAGCAGCTATAGCGGAGAGGGAGGCCGTGACGAGCAGTACTTC.

This clone was recorded many times. This chain joins TRBV20-1 and TRBJ2-7; 8 bases agree with TRBD2. Germline V gives CDR1 DFQATT, CDR2 SNEGSKA (reference sequence). The CDR3 contains 14 residues. With V trimmed by 3 bases and J by 7 bases, 11 bases remained unmatched. The CDR3 coding sequence is TGCAGTGCTAGGACGGGGACTAGTACTGAAGAGCAGTACTTC. Translation gives CSARTGTSTEEQYF.

This clone rates as medium-sized (0.01 to 0.1%). CDR3 nucleotides: TGTGCCAGCAGAGGACAGGGACACTACAATGAGCAGTTCTTC. The encoded protein is CASRGQGHYNEQFF. The gene calls are TRBV2 and TRBJ2-1; 8 nucleotides match TRBD1. The CDR3 loop spans 14 amino acids. Germline CDR1 reads SNHLY; CDR2 reads FYNNEI. With V trimmed by 6 bases and J by 3 bases, 4 bases remained unmatched.

With respect to this clone: Compared with germline, one end of the junction differs, possibly owing to a read error. The chain recombines TRBV13 with TRBJ2-6; D tentatively fits TRBD1 or TRBD2 (6 bases each). Germline V lookup: CDR1 PRHDT, CDR2 FYEKMQ (reference sequence). This CDR3 spans 19 amino acids. The CDR3 here is CASSYGRGRLGSGANVMTF. The CDR3 nucleotides read TGTGCCAGCAGCTACGGGCGGGGCCGTCTCGGCTCGGGGGCAAACGTCATGACTTTC. Full variable domain (missing parts from reference TRBV13 and TRBJ2-6): AAGVIQSPRHLIKEKRETATLKCYPIPRHDTVYWYQQGPGQDPQFLISFYEKMQSDKGSIPDRFSAQQFSDYHSELNMSSLELGDSALYFCASSYGRGRLGSGANVMTFGAGSRLTVL.

In its sample, this clone was seen a few times. The chain links TRBV28 to TRBJ1-1; no clear D. This CDR3 spans 16 amino acids. The germline CDR1 and CDR2 sequences are MDHEN and SYDVKM. V lost 7 bases, J lost 0 bases, and 18 bases lay in between. The CDR3 DNA reads TGTGCCAGCACCCTGAGAGGTACCGGGGTGAACACTGAAGCTTTCTTT. Protein product: CASTLRGTGVNTEAFF.

By frequency in the sample, this clone is large. This chain connects TRBV28 to TRBJ1-2, with 10 nucleotides matching TRBD1. V trimming: 8 bases; J trimming: 7 bases; junction bases outside the gene matches: 1. The germline V gene encodes CDR1 MDHEN and CDR2 SYDVKM. The CDR3 consists of 11 residues. The CDR3 loop reads CASGTGVGYTF. In nucleotides, the CDR3 is TGTGCCAGCGGGACAGGGGTTGGCTACACCTTC.

This clone was observed a handful of times. The V and J genes are TRBV11-1 and TRBJ2-7, with D perhaps matching TRBD2 (5 bases). The CDR3 contains 16 residues. Germline CDR1 is SGHAT and CDR2 is FQDESV (reference sequence). V shed 3 bases and J shed 6 bases, with 21 bases lying between them. The CDR3 DNA reads as TGTGCCAGCAGCTTCGTCGGACTGACACTAAACTTCGAGCAGTACTTC. Its protein is CASSFVGLTLNFEQYF.

Relative to its sample, this clone is medium-sized. The rearrangement joins TRBV12-3 or TRBV12-4 to TRBJ2-1; D gene unclear. V shed 3 bases and J shed 5 bases, with 2 bases lying between them. This CDR3 is 11 amino acids long. The CDR3 spells CASSFNNEQFF. CDR3 sequence (DNA): TGTGCCAGCAGTTTCAACAATGAGCAGTTCTTC.

In its sample, this clone is medium-sized. This chain links TRBV11-3 with TRBJ2-7; TRBD1 aligns across 8 bases. Germline V gives CDR1 SGHNT, CDR2 YENEEA. V shed 5 bases and J 6 bases; nucleotides not matched to a gene: 9. This CDR3 is 14 amino acids long. CDR3: CASSPTTGVGEQYF. CDR3 nucleotides: TGTGCCAGCAGCCCCACGACAGGGGTAGGCGAGCAGTACTTC.

The chain has TRBV11-1 and TRBJ2-1; TRBD2 agrees at 8 bases. The V gene's germline CDR1 is SGHAT and CDR2 FQDESV (reference sequence). V was clipped by 5 bases and J by 0 bases; unmatched bases: 6. The CDR3 totals 16 residues. CDR3: CASSPGGHPSYNEQFF. The CDR3 DNA follows: TGTGCCAGCAGCCCGGGGGGGCATCCCTCCTACAATGAGCAGTTCTTC.

This clone ranks as medium-sized (0.01 to 0.1%). V and J are TRBV19 and TRBJ1-2; D perhaps matches TRBD1 (6 bases). V was trimmed by 8 bases and J by 10 bases, leaving 20 bases between them. Per germline, CDR1 LNHDA and CDR2 SQIVND (reference sequence). This CDR3 has 13 residues. CDR3 nucleotide sequence: TGTGCCAGTGTTGGCACGGGGGGGCTAGACTACACCTTC. Translating it yields CASVGTGGLDYTF.

This chain joins TRBV6-9 and TRBJ1-6; the D is unclear. This CDR3 is built from 18 residues. V was clipped by 0 bases and J by 0 bases, with 12 bases between them. Looked up from germline, CDR1 is MNHGY and CDR2 is SVAAGI. The CDR3, as DNA: TGTGCCAGCAGTTATTCTCGGACCCTGAGCTCCTATAATTCACCCCTCCACTTT. Its protein is CASSYSRTLSSYNSPLHF.

The chain uses TRBV20-1 and TRBJ2-2; 11 positions match TRBD1. Germline CDR1 reads DFQATT; CDR2 reads SNEGSKA (reference sequence). J lost 4 bases, V lost 3 bases, and 13 bases had no gene match. The CDR3 contains 18 residues. The CDR3: CSASPGQGGPRITGELFF. CDR3 nucleotide sequence: TGCAGTGCTAGCCCGGGACAGGGGGGTCCCCGGATCACCGGGGAGCTGTTTTTT.